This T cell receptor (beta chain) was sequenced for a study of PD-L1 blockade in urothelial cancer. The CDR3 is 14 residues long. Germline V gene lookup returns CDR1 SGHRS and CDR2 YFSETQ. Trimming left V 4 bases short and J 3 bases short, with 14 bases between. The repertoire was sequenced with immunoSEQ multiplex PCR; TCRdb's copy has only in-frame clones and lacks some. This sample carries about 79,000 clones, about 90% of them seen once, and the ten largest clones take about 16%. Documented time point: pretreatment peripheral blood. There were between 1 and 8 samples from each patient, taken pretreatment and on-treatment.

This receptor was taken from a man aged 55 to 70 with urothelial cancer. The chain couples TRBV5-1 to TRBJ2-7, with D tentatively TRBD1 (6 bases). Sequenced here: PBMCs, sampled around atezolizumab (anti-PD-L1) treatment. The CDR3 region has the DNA TGCGCCAGCAGCCCAAATAACAGGGACTACGAGCAGTACTTC. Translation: CASSPNNRDYEQYF.